This TCR beta chain was observed in a study of blood T cells in healthy people across ages. The use of a sample-barcoded 5' primer and a J-beta primer mix characterized a second PCR of roughly 7 to 11 cycles. TCRdb analysed the 5' RACE reads with MiXCR anew, one entry per CDR3 protein. The top ten clones hold approximately 8.7% of a sample with almost 550,000 distinct CDR3 sequences, around 24% of them seen once. This clonotype was seen at least ten times. Germline V gene lookup returns CDR1 SEHNR and CDR2 FQNEAQ (reference sequence). The V end was cut by 6 bases, the J end by 3 bases, with 11 bases between. The CDR3 sequence is 13 residues long. Isolation recovered at least 7 million PBMCs from every sample. This sample also belongs to another study, concerning T cells of mothers and their children. In that study: Once extracted, all RNA went into cDNA synthesis at 1.5 ug per 15 ul.

The sequenced sample consisted of blood. This TCR came from a boy aged 10-17 years in good health. V is TRBV7-9 and J is TRBJ1-2; TRBD1 is a possible D gene (6 bases). The CDR3 reads CASSLGGDYGYTF. CDR3 DNA sequence: TGTGCCAGCAGTTTGGGGGGCGACTATGGCTACACCTTC.